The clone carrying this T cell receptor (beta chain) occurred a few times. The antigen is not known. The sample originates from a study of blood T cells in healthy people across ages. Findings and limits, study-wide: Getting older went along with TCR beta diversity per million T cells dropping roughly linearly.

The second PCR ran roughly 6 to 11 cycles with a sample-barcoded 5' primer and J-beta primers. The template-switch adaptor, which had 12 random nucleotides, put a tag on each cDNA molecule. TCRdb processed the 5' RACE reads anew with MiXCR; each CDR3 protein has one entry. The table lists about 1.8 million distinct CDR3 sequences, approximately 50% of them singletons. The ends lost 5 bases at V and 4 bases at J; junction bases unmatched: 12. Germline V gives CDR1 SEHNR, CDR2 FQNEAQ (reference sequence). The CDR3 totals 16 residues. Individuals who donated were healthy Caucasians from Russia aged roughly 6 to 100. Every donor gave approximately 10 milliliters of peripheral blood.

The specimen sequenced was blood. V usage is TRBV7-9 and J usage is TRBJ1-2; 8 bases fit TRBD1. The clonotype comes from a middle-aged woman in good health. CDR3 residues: CASSPPGQAVRYGYTF. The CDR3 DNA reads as TGTGCCAGCAGCCCCCCGGGACAGGCTGTCCGCTATGGCTACACCTTC.